The sequence of this TCR beta chain was determined in a study of shared clonotypes between healthy human individuals. Sequenced by immunoSEQ multiplex PCR; TCRdb stores in-frame clones only, minus some. This sample has some 2,000,000 clones; about 94% occur once, and the top ten carry around 0.13%. V gave up 1 base and J gave up 5 bases, with 21 bases separating them. The CDR3 is 17 residues long. The germline gives CDR1 SGHAT, CDR2 FQNNGV. The sequenced sample consisted of naive CD4+ T cells sorted from blood. Described subset: CD45RA+ positively selected. This TCR derives from a man between 18 and 29 years old in good health. This chain uses TRBV11-2 with TRBJ2-7; D unresolved. The CDR3 sequence: CASSLASRPGRSNEQYF. CDR3 DNA: TGTGCCAGCAGCTTAGCATCTAGGCCAGGTCGGTCCAACGAGCAGTACTTC.